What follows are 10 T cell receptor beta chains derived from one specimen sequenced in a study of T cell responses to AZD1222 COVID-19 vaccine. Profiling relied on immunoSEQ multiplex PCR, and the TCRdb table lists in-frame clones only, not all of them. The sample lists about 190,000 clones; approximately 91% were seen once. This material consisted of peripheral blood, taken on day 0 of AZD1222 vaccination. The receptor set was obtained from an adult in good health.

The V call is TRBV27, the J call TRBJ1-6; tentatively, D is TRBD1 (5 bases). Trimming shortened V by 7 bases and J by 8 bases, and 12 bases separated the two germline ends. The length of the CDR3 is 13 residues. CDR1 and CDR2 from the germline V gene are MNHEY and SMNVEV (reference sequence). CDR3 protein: CASTDSDYSPLHF. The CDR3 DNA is TGTGCCAGCACCGACAGTGATTATTCACCCCTCCACTTT.

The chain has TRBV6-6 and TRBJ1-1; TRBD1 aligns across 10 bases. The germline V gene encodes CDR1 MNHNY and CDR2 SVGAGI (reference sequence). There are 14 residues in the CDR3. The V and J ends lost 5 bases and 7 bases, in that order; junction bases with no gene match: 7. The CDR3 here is CASSGGQGVREAFF. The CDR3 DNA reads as TGTGCCAGCAGTGGTGGACAGGGGGTTCGTGAAGCTTTCTTT.

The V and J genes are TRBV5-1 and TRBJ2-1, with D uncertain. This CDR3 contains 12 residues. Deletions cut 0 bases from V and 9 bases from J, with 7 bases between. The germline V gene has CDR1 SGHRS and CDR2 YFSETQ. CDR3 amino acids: CASSLDPIEQFF. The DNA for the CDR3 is TGCGCCAGCAGCTTGGACCCTATTGAGCAGTTCTTC.

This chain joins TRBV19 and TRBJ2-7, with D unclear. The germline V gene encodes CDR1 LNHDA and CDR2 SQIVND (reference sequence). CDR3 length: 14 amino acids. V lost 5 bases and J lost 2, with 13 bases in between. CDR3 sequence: CASSWGSSPYEQYF. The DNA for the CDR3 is TGTGCCAGTAGTTGGGGTAGCAGTCCCTACGAGCAGTACTTC.

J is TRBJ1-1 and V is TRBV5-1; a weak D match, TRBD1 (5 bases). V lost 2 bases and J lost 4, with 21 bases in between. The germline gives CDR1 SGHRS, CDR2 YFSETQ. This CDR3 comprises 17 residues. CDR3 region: CASSFPWGSVPGTEAFF. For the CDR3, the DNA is TGCGCCAGCAGCTTTCCTTGGGGGTCAGTTCCGGGCACTGAAGCTTTCTTT.

CDR3 amino acids: CASSEFQGTGEKLFF. The CDR3 DNA reads as TGTGCCAGCAGTGAATTCCAGGGAACAGGTGAAAAACTGTTTTTT. This rearrangement joins TRBV6-1 to TRBJ1-4; a weak D match, TRBD1 (5 bases). Deletions cut 2 bases from V and 7 bases from J, with 14 bases between. The germline V gene encodes CDR1 MNHNS and CDR2 SASEGT. The CDR3 has 15 residues.

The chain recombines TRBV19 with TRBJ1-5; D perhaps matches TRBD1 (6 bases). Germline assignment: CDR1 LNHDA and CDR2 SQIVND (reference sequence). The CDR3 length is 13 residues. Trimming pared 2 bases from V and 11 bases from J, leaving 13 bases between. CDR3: CASSIRDTLSQHF. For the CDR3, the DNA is TGTGCCAGTAGTATAAGGGACACCCTATCCCAGCATTTT.

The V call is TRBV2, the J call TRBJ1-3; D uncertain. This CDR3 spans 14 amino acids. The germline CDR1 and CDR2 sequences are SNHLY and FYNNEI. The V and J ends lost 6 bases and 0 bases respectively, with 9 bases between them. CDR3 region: CASRSLNSGNTIYF. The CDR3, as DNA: TGTGCCAGCAGGAGTTTGAACTCTGGAAACACCATATATTTT.

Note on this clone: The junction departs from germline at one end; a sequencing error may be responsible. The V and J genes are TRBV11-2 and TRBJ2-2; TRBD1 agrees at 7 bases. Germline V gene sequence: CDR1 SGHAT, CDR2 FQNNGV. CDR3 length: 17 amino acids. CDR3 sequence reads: CASSLDRDRFNTGELFF. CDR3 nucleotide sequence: TGTGCCAGCAGCCTAGACAGGGATAGGTTCAACACCGGGGAGCTGTTTTTT. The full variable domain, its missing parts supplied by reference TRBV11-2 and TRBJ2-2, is EAGVAQSPRYKIIEKRQSVAFWCNPISGHATLYWYQQILGQGPKLLIQFQNNGVVDDSQLPKDRFSAERLKGVDSTLKIQPAKLEDSAVYLCASSLDRDRFNTGELFFGEGSRLTVL.

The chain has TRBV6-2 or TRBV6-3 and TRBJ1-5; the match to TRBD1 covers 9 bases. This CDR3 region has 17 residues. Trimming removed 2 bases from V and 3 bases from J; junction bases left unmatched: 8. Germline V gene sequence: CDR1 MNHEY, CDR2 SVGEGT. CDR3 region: CASSYPGQGLLNQPQHF. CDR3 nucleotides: TGTGCCAGCAGTTACCCGGGACAGGGCTTACTCAATCAGCCCCAGCATTTT.